These 8 T cell receptor beta chains originate from one sample sequenced in a study of response to subunit inactivated influenza vaccine. TCRdb recomputed calls from the RT-PCR reads with MiXCR, one row per CDR3 protein. Here the sample spans fewer than 600,000 distinct CDR3 sequences, around 7.9% being singletons. Here the sequenced sample was PBMCs from blood, taken 23 months after vaccination. Receptors were obtained from a man aged 50 to 69 who received an inactivated influenza vaccine.

The rearrangement uses TRBV20-1 and TRBJ2-5; D unclear. Per germline, CDR1 DFQATT and CDR2 SNEGSKA (reference sequence). Trimming took off 4 bases at V and 1 base at J, with 16 bases between the two ends. The CDR3 runs 15 residues. The CDR3 protein is CSATNRWGSQETQYF. The CDR3 DNA sequence: TGCAGTGCTACGAATCGGTGGGGATCCCAAGAGACCCAGTACTTC.

Many counts were recorded for this clonotype. Since the CDR3 does not end with the conserved phenylalanine or tryptophan, this likely comes from a read error. The genes are TRBV10-3 and TRBJ2-1; 13 positions agree with TRBD2. The CDR3 extends over 16 amino acids. The ends lost 8 bases at V and 3 bases at J; junction bases unmatched: 7. CDR1 is ENHRY and CDR2 is SYGVKD in the germline V gene. The CDR3 is CAIGGGTSGVYNEQFL. The CDR3 DNA follows: TGTGCCATCGGGGGGGGGACTAGCGGGGTCTACAATGAGCAGTTCTTG.

This clonotype was seen a few times. The genes are TRBV6-1 and TRBJ2-4; 8 bases are a match to TRBD1. CDR3 length: 15 residues. Germline CDR1 reads MNHNS; CDR2 reads SASEGT. The J segment lost 5 bases and the V segment lost 6 bases, leaving 9 bases of the junction unmatched. The CDR3 region has the DNA TGTGCCAGCAGACGGTTACAGGGGGGAGAAAACATTCAGTACTTC. It translates to CASRRLQGGENIQYF.

This clonotype showed up just a few times. The chain links TRBV7-2 to TRBJ2-3, with a possible D match to TRBD1 (6 bases). V gave up 5 bases and J gave up 0 bases, with 18 bases separating them. The CDR3 totals 17 residues. The germline CDR1 and CDR2 sequences are SGHTA and FQGNSA. In DNA form, the CDR3 reads TGTGCCAGCAGCCCCCCCAGGGGCAGACCTAGCACAGATACGCAGTATTTT. Its translation: CASSPPRGRPSTDTQYF.

This clonotype was observed a few times. The chain links TRBV5-1 to TRBJ2-1; possible D gene TRBD2, 5 bases. This CDR3 spans 17 amino acids. The V end lost 4 bases, the J end lost 3 bases, and 20 bases lay between the germline ends. Looked up from germline, CDR1 is SGHRS and CDR2 is YFSETQ. CDR3 bases: TGCGCCAGCAGCGCGATTCTATCTGGGGAGCGCTACAATGAGCAGTTCTTC. The encoded protein is CASSAILSGERYNEQFF.

In this sample, this clonotype turned up a few times. This CDR3 reads CSATGLAGWSSYEQYF. The DNA of the CDR3 is TGCAGTGCTACTGGACTAGCGGGTTGGAGCTCCTACGAGCAGTACTTC. This sequence joins TRBV20-1 and TRBJ2-7; 11 bases map to TRBD2. The CDR3 spans 16 residues. Germline lookup yields CDR1 DFQATT and CDR2 SNEGSKA (reference sequence). J gave up 0 bases and V 4 bases, and 8 bases lay outside the gene matches.

The gene calls are TRBV30 and TRBJ2-2; D call uncertain. The V end was cut by 0 bases, the J end by 2 bases, with 4 bases between. Germline V CDR1 and CDR2: GTSNPN, SVGIG (reference sequence). The CDR3 length is 13 residues. CDR3 sequence reads: CAWSVPNTGELFF. In nucleotides, the CDR3 is TGTGCCTGGAGTGTTCCTAACACCGGGGAGCTGTTTTTT. The full variable domain, completed using reference TRBV30 and TRBJ2-2, is SQTIHQWPATLVQPVGSPLSLECTVEGTSNPNLYWYRQAAGRGLQLLFYSVGIGQISSEVPQNLSASRPQDRQFILSSKKLLLSDSGFYLCAWSVPNTGELFFGEGSRLTVL.

CDR3 bases: TGTGCCAGCAGCCAAGATTTCGATAACCAAGAGACCCAGTACTTC. It is translated as CASSQDFDNQETQYF. This chain links TRBV14 with TRBJ2-5; D ambiguous. The CDR3 length is 15 residues. The V end was cut by 0 bases, the J end by 0 bases, with 8 bases between. CDR1 and CDR2 from the germline V gene are SGHDN and FVKESK.